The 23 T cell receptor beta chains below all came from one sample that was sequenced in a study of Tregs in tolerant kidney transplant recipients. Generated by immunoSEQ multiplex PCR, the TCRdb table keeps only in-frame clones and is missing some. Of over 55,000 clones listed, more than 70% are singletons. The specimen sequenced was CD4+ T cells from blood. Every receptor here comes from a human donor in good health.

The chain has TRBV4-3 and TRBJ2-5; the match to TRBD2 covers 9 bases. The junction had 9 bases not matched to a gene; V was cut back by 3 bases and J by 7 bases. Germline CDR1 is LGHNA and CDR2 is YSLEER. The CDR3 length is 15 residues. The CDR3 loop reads CASSQLAGPTGTQYF. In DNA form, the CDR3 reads TGCGCCAGCAGCCAGCTAGCGGGGCCAACAGGGACCCAGTACTTC.

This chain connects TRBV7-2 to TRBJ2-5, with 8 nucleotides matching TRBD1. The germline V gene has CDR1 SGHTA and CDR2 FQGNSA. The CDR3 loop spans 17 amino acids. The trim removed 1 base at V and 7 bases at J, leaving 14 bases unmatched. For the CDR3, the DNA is TGTGCCAGCAGCTTAGAGCGACCTGGGACAGGTCTAGGGACCCAGTACTTC. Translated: CASSLERPGTGLGTQYF.

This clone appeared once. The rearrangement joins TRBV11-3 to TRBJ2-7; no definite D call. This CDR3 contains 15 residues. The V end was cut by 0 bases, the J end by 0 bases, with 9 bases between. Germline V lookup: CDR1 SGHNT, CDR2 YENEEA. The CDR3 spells CASSLDSGFSYEQYF. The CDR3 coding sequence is TGTGCCAGCAGCTTAGATTCGGGTTTCTCCTACGAGCAGTACTTC.

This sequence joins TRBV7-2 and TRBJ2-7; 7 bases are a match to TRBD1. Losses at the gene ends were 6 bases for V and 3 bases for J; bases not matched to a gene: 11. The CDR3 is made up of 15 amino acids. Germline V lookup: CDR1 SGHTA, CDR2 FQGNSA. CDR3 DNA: TGTGCCAGCAGTTTTTCCTGGGACAGCAACTACGAGCAGTACTTC. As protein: CASSFSWDSNYEQYF.

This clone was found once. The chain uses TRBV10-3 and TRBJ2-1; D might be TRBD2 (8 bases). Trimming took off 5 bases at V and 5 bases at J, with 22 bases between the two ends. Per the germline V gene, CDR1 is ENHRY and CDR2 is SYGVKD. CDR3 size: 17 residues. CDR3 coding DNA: TGTGCCATCAGTACTAGCGGACAGGCCGGTCGTGACAATGAGCAGTTCTTC. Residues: CAISTSGQAGRDNEQFF.

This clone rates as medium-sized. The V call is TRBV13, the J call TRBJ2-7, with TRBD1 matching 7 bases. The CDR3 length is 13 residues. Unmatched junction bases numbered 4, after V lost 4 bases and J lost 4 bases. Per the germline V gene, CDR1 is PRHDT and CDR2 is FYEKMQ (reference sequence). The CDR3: CASSYGQAYEQYF. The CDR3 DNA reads TGTGCCAGCAGCTACGGACAGGCTTACGAGCAGTACTTC.

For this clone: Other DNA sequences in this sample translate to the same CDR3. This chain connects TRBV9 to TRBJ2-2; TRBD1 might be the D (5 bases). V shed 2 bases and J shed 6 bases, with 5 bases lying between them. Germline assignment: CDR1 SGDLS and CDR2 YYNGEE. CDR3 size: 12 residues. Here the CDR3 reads CASSVGPGELFF. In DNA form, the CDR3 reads TGTGCCAGCAGCGTGGGGCCCGGGGAGCTGTTTTTT.

In nucleotides, the CDR3 is TGCGCCAGCAGCTTGAGCGGTGCCCGCTCTGGGGCCAACGTCCTGACTTTC. This translates into CASSLSGARSGANVLTF. V is TRBV5-1 and J is TRBJ2-6, with TRBD2 as a possible D gene (5 bases). The V gene lost 1 base and the J gene lost 0 bases, with 11 bases spanning the gap. Germline V gene sequence: CDR1 SGHRS, CDR2 YFSETQ. The CDR3 covers 17 residues. Looking up the rest from reference TRBV5-1 and TRBJ2-6 gives the full variable domain: KAGVTQTPRYLIKTRGQQVTLSCSPISGHRSVSWYQQTPGQGLQFLFEYFSETQRNKGNFPGRFSGRQFSNSRSEMNVSTLELGDSALYLCASSLSGARSGANVLTFGAGSRLTVL.

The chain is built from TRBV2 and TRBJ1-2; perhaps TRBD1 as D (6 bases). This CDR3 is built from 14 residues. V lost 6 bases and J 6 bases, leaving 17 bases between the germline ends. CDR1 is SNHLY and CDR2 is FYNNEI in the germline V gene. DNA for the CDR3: TGTGCCAGCAGGGGTACAGGGCTTGGAAATGGCTACACCTTC. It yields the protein CASRGTGLGNGYTF.

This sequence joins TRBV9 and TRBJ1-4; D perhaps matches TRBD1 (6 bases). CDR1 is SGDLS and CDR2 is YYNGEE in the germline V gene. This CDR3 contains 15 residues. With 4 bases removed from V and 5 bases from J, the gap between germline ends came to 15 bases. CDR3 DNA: TGTGCCAGCAGCTCAACGGACAGACCAAATGAAAAACTGTTTTTT. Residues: CASSSTDRPNEKLFF.

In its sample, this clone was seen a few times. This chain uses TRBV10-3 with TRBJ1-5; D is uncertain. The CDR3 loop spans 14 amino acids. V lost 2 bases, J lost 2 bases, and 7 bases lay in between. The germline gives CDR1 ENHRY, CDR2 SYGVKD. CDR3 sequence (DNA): TGTGCCATCAGTGAGCAGCAGGGCAATCAGCCCCAGCATTTT. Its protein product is CAISEQQGNQPQHF.

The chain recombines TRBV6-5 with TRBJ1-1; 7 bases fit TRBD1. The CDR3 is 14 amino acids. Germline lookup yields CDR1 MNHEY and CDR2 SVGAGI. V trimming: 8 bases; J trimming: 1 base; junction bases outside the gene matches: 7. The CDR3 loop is CASYGQEWNTEAFF. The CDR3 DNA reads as TGTGCCAGCTACGGACAGGAGTGGAACACTGAAGCTTTCTTT.

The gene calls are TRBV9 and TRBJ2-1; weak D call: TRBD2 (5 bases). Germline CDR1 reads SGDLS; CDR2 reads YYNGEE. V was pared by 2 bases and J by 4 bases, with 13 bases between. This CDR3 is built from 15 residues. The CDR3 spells CASSVSPGTYNEQFF. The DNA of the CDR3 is TGTGCCAGCAGCGTCAGTCCGGGAACTTACAATGAGCAGTTCTTC.

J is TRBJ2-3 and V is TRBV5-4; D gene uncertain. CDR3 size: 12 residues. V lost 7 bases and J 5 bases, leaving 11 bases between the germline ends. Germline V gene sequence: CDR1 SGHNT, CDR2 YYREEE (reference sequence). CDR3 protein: CASARNRDTQYF. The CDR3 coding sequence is TGTGCCAGCGCACGAAATCGAGATACGCAGTATTTT.

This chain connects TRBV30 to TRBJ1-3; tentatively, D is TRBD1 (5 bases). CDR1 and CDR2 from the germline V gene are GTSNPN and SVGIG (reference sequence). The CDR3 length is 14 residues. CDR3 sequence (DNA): TGTGTCGCGGAGGGGCGGAACTCTGGAAACACCATATATTTT. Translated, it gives CVAEGRNSGNTIYF. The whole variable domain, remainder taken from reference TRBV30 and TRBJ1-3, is SQTIHQWPATLVQPVGSPLSLECTVEGTSNPNLYWYRQAAGRGLQLLFYSVGIGQISSEVPQNLSASRPQDRQFILSSKKLLLSDSGFYLCVAEGRNSGNTIYFGEGSWLTVV.

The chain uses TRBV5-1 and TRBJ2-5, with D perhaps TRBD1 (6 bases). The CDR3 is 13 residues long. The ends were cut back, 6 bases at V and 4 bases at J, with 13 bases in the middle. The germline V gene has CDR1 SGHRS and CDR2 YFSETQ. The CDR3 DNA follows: TGCGCCAGCACCCCGGGACACCCAGAGACCCAGTACTTC. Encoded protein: CASTPGHPETQYF.

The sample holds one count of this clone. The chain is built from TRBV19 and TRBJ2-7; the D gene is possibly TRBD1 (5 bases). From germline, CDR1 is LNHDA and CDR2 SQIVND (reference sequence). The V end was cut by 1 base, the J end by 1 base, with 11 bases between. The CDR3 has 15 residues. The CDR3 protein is CASSIADSSSYEQYF. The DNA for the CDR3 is TGTGCCAGTAGTATAGCCGACAGCAGTTCCTACGAGCAGTACTTC.

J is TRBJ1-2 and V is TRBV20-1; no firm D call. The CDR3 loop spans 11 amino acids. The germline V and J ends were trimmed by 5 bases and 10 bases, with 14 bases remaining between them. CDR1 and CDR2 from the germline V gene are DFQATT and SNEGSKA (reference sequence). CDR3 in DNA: TGCAGTGCTCCGGATTTATCGGACTACACCTTC. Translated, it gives CSAPDLSDYTF.

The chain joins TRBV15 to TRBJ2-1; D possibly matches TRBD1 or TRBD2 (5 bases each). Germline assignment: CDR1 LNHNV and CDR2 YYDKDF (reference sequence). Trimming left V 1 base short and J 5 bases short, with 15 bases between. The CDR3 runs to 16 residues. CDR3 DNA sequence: TGTGCCACCAGCAGAGGGCCGGGGCCGGGGCACAATGAGCAGTTCTTC. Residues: CATSRGPGPGHNEQFF.

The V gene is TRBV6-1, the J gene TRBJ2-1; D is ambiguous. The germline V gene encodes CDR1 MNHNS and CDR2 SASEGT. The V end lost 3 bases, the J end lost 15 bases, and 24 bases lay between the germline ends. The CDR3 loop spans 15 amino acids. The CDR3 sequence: CASSDPPVGSTTPFF. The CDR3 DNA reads TGTGCCAGCAGTGATCCCCCGGTAGGCTCGACGACCCCGTTCTTC.

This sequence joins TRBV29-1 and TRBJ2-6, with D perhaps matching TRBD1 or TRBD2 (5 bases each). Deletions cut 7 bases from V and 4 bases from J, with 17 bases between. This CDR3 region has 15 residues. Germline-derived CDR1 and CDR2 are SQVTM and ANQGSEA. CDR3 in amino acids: CSAGDPTGGANVLTF. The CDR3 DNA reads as TGCAGCGCCGGGGACCCAACGGGGGGGGCCAACGTCCTGACTTTC.

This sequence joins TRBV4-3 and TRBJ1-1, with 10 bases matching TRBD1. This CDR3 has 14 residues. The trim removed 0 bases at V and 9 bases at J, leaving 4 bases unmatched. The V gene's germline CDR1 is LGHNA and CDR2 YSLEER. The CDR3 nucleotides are TGCGCCAGCAGCCAAGATCGGACAGGGGGGAAAGCTTTCTTT. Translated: CASSQDRTGGKAFF.

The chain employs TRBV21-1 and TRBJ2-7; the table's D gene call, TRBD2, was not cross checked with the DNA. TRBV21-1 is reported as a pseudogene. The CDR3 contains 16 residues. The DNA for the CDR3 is TGTGCCAGCAGCAAACCCGGGGGATGGGAAGTCGACGAGCAGTACTTC. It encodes CASSKPGGWEVDEQYF.